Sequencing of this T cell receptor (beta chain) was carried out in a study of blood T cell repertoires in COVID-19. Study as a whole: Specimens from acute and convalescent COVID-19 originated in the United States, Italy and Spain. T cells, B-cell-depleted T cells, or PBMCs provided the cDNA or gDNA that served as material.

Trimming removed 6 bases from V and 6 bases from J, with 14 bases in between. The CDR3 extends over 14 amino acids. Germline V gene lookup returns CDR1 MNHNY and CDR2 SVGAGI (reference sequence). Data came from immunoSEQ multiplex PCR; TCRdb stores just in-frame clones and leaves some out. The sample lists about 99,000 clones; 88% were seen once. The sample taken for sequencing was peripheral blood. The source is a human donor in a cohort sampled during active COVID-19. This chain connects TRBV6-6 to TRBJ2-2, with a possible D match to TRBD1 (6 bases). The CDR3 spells CASSRTGYAGELFF. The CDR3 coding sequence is TGTGCCAGCAGCCGAACAGGGTACGCCGGGGAGCTGTTTTTT.